The sequence of this T cell receptor (beta chain) was determined in a study of T-cell reconstitution after alpha-beta-depleted transplantation in children. V dropped 6 bases and J dropped 7 bases, with 12 bases sitting between them. Germline V gives CDR1 GTSNPN, CDR2 SVGIG (reference sequence). This CDR3 region has 11 residues. This clonotype was recorded a few times. Molecular barcoding with unique molecular identifiers was used for the TCRbeta library. TCRdb re-called the PCR reads with MiXCR, one entry per CDR3 protein. The sample includes about 610,000 distinct CDR3 sequences, about 11% of them seen just once.

The chain recombines TRBV30 with TRBJ1-1, with D perhaps matching TRBD1 (6 bases). Sequenced material: PBMCs from the stem cell graft donor, taken from the stem cell graft. The receptor's source is a human donor who donated a stem cell graft to a child with acute myeloid leukemia. The CDR3 DNA reads as TGTGCCTGTAAGACAGGCTATGAAGCTTTCTTT. It is translated as CACKTGYEAFF.